This entry lists 27 T cell receptor beta chains sequenced from one sample in a study of T cell responses to AZD1222 COVID-19 vaccine. Data came from immunoSEQ multiplex PCR; TCRdb stores just in-frame clones and leaves some out. The sample lists 100,000 to 120,000 clones, roughly 90% occurring once. This material consisted of peripheral blood, taken 28 days after the second AZD1222 dose. These receptors came from an adult who received the AZD1222 COVID-19 vaccine.

V usage is TRBV5-1 and J usage is TRBJ1-5; 8 bases agree with TRBD1. The germline CDR1 and CDR2 sequences are SGHRS and YFSETQ. V trimming: 4 bases; J trimming: 6 bases; junction bases outside the gene matches: 9. CDR3 length equals 15 residues. CDR3 protein: CASSLGGQGSQPQHF. CDR3 in DNA: TGCGCCAGCAGCCTGGGAGGACAGGGCAGTCAGCCCCAGCATTTT. Looking up the rest from reference TRBV5-1 and TRBJ1-5 gives the full variable domain: KAGVTQTPRYLIKTRGQQVTLSCSPISGHRSVSWYQQTPGQGLQFLFEYFSETQRNKGNFPGRFSGRQFSNSRSEMNVSTLELGDSALYLCASSLGGQGSQPQHFGDGTRLSIL.

This clone was detected only a few times. The V gene is TRBV19, the J gene TRBJ1-5; D remains ambiguous. The germline V gene has CDR1 LNHDA and CDR2 SQIVND (reference sequence). This CDR3 has 15 residues. Deletions cut 3 bases from V and 11 bases from J, with 20 bases between. CDR3 region: CASSMETGPLPAQHF. DNA of the CDR3: TGTGCCAGTAGTATGGAAACTGGACCCCTCCCGGCCCAGCATTTT.

The chain carries TRBV18 and TRBJ1-1; 7 bases agree with TRBD1. CDR1 KGHSH and CDR2 LQKENI come from the germline V gene. This CDR3 contains 13 residues. Losses at the gene ends were 2 bases for V and 5 bases for J; bases not matched to a gene: 2. The CDR3 bases are TGTGCCAGCTCACCAGCGGACAGGACTGAAGCTTTCTTT. It is translated as CASSPADRTEAFF.

The chain couples TRBV4-2 to TRBJ2-7, with 8 bases identical to TRBD2. This CDR3 spans 19 amino acids. Per germline, CDR1 LGHNA and CDR2 YNFKEQ. The V segment lost 0 bases and the J segment 7 bases; nucleotides outside the gene matches: 20. The CDR3 sequence: CASSQEGRGPGLGLIEQYF. The CDR3 DNA reads as TGTGCCAGCAGCCAAGAGGGCAGGGGCCCGGGACTAGGTCTAATAGAGCAGTACTTC.

The chain joins TRBV5-5 to TRBJ1-1; D gene ambiguous. V was pared by 5 bases and J by 1 base, with 6 bases between. The CDR3 consists of 12 residues. Per the germline V gene, CDR1 is SGHKS and CDR2 is YYEKEE (reference sequence). The CDR3 DNA reads as TGTGCCAGCAGAACCCAGAACACTGAAGCTTTCTTT. This sequence encodes CASRTQNTEAFF.

The rearrangement uses TRBV27 and TRBJ1-5; D gene unclear. Germline CDR1 reads MNHEY; CDR2 reads SMNVEV (reference sequence). CDR3 length equals 15 residues. The ends were cut back, 5 bases at V and 0 bases at J, with 11 bases in the middle. The CDR3, as DNA: TGTGCCAGCAGTCTCGGACGGCATAGCAATCAGCCCCAGCATTTT. It encodes CASSLGRHSNQPQHF.

This clone was seen once. J is TRBJ2-7 and V is TRBV19; D uncertain. The CDR3 is made up of 14 amino acids. The ends were cut back, 6 bases at V and 6 bases at J, with 18 bases in the middle. Germline values: CDR1 LNHDA, CDR2 SQIVND (reference sequence). CDR3 sequence (DNA): TGTGCCAGTAGCCATCTGACGACCCTGGGCGAGCAGTACTTC. This sequence encodes CASSHLTTLGEQYF.

V is TRBV12-3 or TRBV12-4 and J is TRBJ1-2; no definite D call. V was pared by 5 bases and J by 0 bases, with 7 bases between. The CDR3 runs to 13 residues. This CDR3 is CASSPRPNYGYTF. DNA for the CDR3: TGTGCCAGCAGTCCACGCCCTAACTATGGCTACACCTTC.

The CDR3 protein is CASRQLAGSTGELFF. The CDR3 region has the DNA TGTGCCAGCAGGCAACTAGCGGGGTCAACCGGGGAGCTGTTTTTT. The V and J genes are TRBV27 and TRBJ2-2, with 10 positions matching TRBD2. The germline V gene has CDR1 MNHEY and CDR2 SMNVEV (reference sequence). This CDR3 is 15 amino acids long. With 6 bases clipped from V and 5 bases from J, the junction kept 6 bases outside the gene matches.

This chain connects TRBV2 to TRBJ1-5; no firm D call. There are 16 residues in the CDR3. Looked up from germline, CDR1 is SNHLY and CDR2 is FYNNEI. V was clipped by 2 bases and J by 3 bases, with 14 bases between them. The CDR3 DNA sequence: TGTGCCAGCAGTGAATCTTTAGGGTATTACAATCAGCCCCAGCATTTT. Translated, it gives CASSESLGYYNQPQHF.

The chain recombines TRBV6-6 with TRBJ1-6; D possibly corresponds to TRBD1 (6 bases). V shed 6 bases and J shed 9 bases, with 15 bases lying between them. The germline CDR1 and CDR2 sequences are MNHNY and SVGAGI (reference sequence). The CDR3 covers 14 residues. The chain's CDR3 is CASSTGTRTSPLHF. The CDR3 DNA is TGTGCCAGCAGCACCGGGACAAGAACTTCACCCCTCCACTTT.

CDR3 sequence (DNA): TGTGCCAGCAGTGAATATGGGGGCGCCGACTATGGCTACACCTTC. Translated: CASSEYGGADYGYTF. The chain employs TRBV25-1 and TRBJ1-2, with a tentative D call TRBD1 (6 bases). The CDR3 runs to 15 residues. V was pared by 0 bases and J by 3 bases, with 11 bases between. Looked up from germline, CDR1 is MGHDK and CDR2 is SYGVNS.

The CDR3 here is CASSQAYPSGGQETQYF. The CDR3 coding sequence is TGTGCCAGCAGTCAAGCCTATCCTAGCGGGGGCCAAGAGACCCAGTACTTC. V and J are TRBV11-2 and TRBJ2-5; TRBD2 aligns across 10 bases. The CDR3 is 17 amino acids. The germline gives CDR1 SGHAT, CDR2 FQNNGV. The J segment lost 1 base and the V segment lost 6 bases, leaving 11 bases of the junction unmatched.

This clone was counted between two and nine times. The gene calls are TRBV5-1 and TRBJ1-1; D is ambiguous. V was clipped by 3 bases and J by 1 base, with 7 bases between them. The CDR3 has 13 residues. Germline V lookup: CDR1 SGHRS, CDR2 YFSETQ. The CDR3 here is CASSWRENTEAFF. As DNA, the CDR3 is TGCGCCAGCAGCTGGCGGGAGAACACTGAAGCTTTCTTT.

This clone was detected a few times. The rearrangement links TRBV28 to TRBJ1-6; possible D gene TRBD1, 6 bases. The CDR3 consists of 14 residues. Trimming pared 6 bases from V and 3 bases from J, leaving 9 bases between. Germline-derived CDR1 and CDR2 are MDHEN and SYDVKM. Here the CDR3 DNA reads TGTGCCAGCAGGATACAGGGCTATAATTCACCCCTCCACTTT. Amino acids: CASRIQGYNSPLHF.

The chain joins TRBV19 to TRBJ1-1, with D tentatively TRBD1 (5 bases). Germline assignment: CDR1 LNHDA and CDR2 SQIVND (reference sequence). V was trimmed by 5 bases and J by 0 bases, leaving 13 bases between them. The CDR3 runs 15 residues. CDR3: CASSGQGTMNTEAFF. CDR3 DNA sequence: TGTGCCAGTAGTGGTCAGGGTACCATGAACACTGAAGCTTTCTTT.

The V gene is TRBV5-1, the J gene TRBJ1-1, with 7 bases lining up with TRBD1. The CDR3 sequence is 17 residues long. The V segment lost 4 bases and the J segment 4 bases; nucleotides outside the gene matches: 16. Germline V gives CDR1 SGHRS, CDR2 YFSETQ. The CDR3 sequence: CASSPAWDSIGGTEAFF. In nucleotides, the CDR3 is TGCGCCAGCAGCCCCGCATGGGACAGCATAGGCGGCACTGAAGCTTTCTTT.

This clone turned up a few times. CDR3 sequence: CASSPTVYEQYF. The CDR3 DNA follows: TGTGCCAGCTCACCGACAGTCTACGAGCAGTACTTC. This chain uses TRBV18 with TRBJ2-7; weak D call: TRBD1 (5 bases). Trimming shortened V by 3 bases and J by 3 bases, and 6 bases separated the two germline ends. Germline V gene sequence: CDR1 KGHSH, CDR2 LQKENI. The length of the CDR3 is 12 residues.

This clone came up a few times. The gene calls are TRBV28 and TRBJ2-7; no reliable D call. This CDR3 is built from 14 residues. Trimming pared 2 bases from V and 2 bases from J, leaving 10 bases between. CDR1 and CDR2 from the germline V gene are MDHEN and SYDVKM. CDR3 loop: CASSLGRVPYEQYF. CDR3 nucleotides: TGTGCCAGCAGTTTAGGTCGGGTCCCCTACGAGCAGTACTTC.

This rearrangement joins TRBV27 to TRBJ2-3; perhaps TRBD2 as D (6 bases). There are 14 residues in the CDR3. Trimming left V 9 bases short and J 2 bases short, with 15 bases between. The germline gives CDR1 MNHEY, CDR2 SMNVEV (reference sequence). DNA of the CDR3: TGTGCCAGAACCGGGGGTCAGGACACAGATACGCAGTATTTT. It codes for CARTGGQDTDTQYF.

This chain links TRBV5-8 with TRBJ2-1; D may be TRBD1 (5 bases). Germline loops: CDR1 SGHTS, CDR2 YDEGEE. The CDR3 is made up of 14 amino acids. V was trimmed by 6 bases and J by 5 bases, leaving 15 bases between them. The CDR3 loop reads CASNWGPDNNEQFF. CDR3 nucleotide sequence: TGTGCCAGCAACTGGGGCCCCGACAACAATGAGCAGTTCTTC.

This chain connects TRBV7-3 to TRBJ1-4; TRBD1 matches 7 bases. With V trimmed by 5 bases and J by 3 bases, 6 bases remained unmatched. The CDR3 runs 15 residues. Germline CDR1 reads SGHTA; CDR2 reads FQGTGA. The DNA for the CDR3 is TGTGCCAGCAGCGCAACCGGGACAGCTAATGAAAAACTGTTTTTT. Amino acids: CASSATGTANEKLFF.

The rearrangement uses TRBV12-3 or TRBV12-4 and TRBJ1-1; no reliable D call. V was pared by 6 bases and J by 0 bases, with 8 bases between. CDR3 size: 13 residues. Written as DNA, the CDR3 is TGTGCCAGCAGCTGGTCCGTGAACACTGAAGCTTTCTTT. This sequence encodes CASSWSVNTEAFF.

This rearrangement joins TRBV21-1 to TRBJ2-7; the table's D call TRBD1 went unverified against the DNA. TRBV21-1 is shown as a pseudogene. This CDR3 has 14 amino acids. CDR3 DNA: TGTGCCAGCAGCAACGGGACAGGTCGTGGCGAGCAGTACTTC. Its translation is CASSNGTGRGEQYF.

The V call is TRBV18, the J call TRBJ1-1, with D unclear. Germline CDR1 and CDR2: KGHSH and LQKENI. The CDR3 sequence is 17 residues long. Trimming removed 0 bases at V and 1 base at J, with 15 bases between. The CDR3 bases are TGTGCCAGCTCACCACCGGGCGCGAGCAGTCAGAACACTGAAGCTTTCTTT. This codes for CASSPPGASSQNTEAFF.

The genes are TRBV29-1 and TRBJ1-1; D is uncertain. The CDR3 loop spans 13 amino acids. Between the trimmed V and J ends, which lost 1 base and 4 bases, there was a span of 10 bases. Germline V gene sequence: CDR1 SQVTM, CDR2 ANQGSEA. In nucleotides, the CDR3 is TGCAGCGTTGAAGTTCTAGGGAGCACTGAAGCTTTCTTT. Translating it yields CSVEVLGSTEAFF.

This rearrangement joins TRBV2 to TRBJ1-6; D gene uncertain. From germline, CDR1 is SNHLY and CDR2 FYNNEI. The CDR3 runs to 15 residues. Trimming took 10 bases from V and 0 from J, leaving 13 bases between them. CDR3 sequence reads: CANRRGSSYNSPLHF. DNA of the CDR3: TGTGCCAACAGAAGAGGGAGCTCCTATAATTCACCCCTCCACTTT.